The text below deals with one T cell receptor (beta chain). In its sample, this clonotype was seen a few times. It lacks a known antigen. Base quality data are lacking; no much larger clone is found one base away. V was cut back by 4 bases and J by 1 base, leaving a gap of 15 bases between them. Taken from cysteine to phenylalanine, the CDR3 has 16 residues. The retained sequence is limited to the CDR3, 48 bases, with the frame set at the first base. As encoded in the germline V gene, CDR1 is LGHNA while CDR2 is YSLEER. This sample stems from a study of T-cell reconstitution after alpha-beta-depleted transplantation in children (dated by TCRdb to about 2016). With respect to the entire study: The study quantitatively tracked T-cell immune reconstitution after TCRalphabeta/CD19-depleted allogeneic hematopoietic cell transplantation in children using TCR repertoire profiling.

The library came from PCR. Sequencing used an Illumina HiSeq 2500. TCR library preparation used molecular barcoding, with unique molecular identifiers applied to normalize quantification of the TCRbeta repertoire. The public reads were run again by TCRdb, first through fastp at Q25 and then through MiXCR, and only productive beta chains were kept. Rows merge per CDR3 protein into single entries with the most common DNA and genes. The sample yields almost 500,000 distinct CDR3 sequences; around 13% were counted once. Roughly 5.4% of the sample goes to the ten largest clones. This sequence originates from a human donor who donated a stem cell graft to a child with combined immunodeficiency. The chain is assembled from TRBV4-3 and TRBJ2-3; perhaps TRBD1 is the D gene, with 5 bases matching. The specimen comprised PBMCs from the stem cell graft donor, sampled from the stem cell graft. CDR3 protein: CASSPHLGQGTDTQYF. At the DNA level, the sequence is TGCGCCAGCAGCCCCCACCTGGGGCAGGGCACAGATACGCAGTATTTT.